This passage covers 15 T cell receptor beta chains from one sample sequenced in a study of CD8 T cells in ankylosing spondylitis. Using its own MiXCR run on the 5' RACE reads, TCRdb lists one record per CDR3 protein. The sample consists of 150,000 to 200,000 distinct CDR3 sequences, around a tenth of them appearing once. Sample: blood, either unsorted or a sorted T cell fraction (not recorded which). Receptors were obtained from a male donor with ankylosing spondylitis or in good health (not recorded which).

J is TRBJ2-1 and V is TRBV7-2; maybe TRBD1 (6 bases). Trimming removed 0 bases at V and 4 bases at J, with 10 bases between. The CDR3 sequence is 15 residues long. Germline V gene data show CDR1 as SGHTA and CDR2 as FQGNSA. CDR3 region: CASSLAGAYYNEQFF. CDR3 coding DNA: TGTGCCAGCAGCTTAGCGGGGGCCTATTACAATGAGCAGTTCTTC. Using reference TRBV7-2 and TRBJ2-1 for the parts outside the CDR3, the full variable domain is GAGVSQSPSNKVTEKGKDVELRCDPISGHTALYWYRQSLGQGLEFLIYFQGNSAPDKSGLPSDRFSAERTGGSVSTLTIQRTQQEDSAVYLCASSLAGAYYNEQFFGPGTRLTVL.

This clonotype came up many times. This chain connects TRBV28 to TRBJ1-2; D ambiguous. Germline-derived CDR1 and CDR2 are MDHEN and SYDVKM. Trimming took off 5 bases at V and 4 bases at J, with 8 bases between the two ends. The CDR3 totals 12 residues. CDR3 nucleotide sequence: TGTGCCAGCAGTCCTCAGTCCTATGGCTACACCTTC. Its protein product is CASSPQSYGYTF.

At least ten counts were recorded for this clonotype. The V gene is TRBV20-1, the J gene TRBJ1-5; D remains ambiguous. V lost 5 bases to trimming and J lost 2 bases, with 22 bases between them. Per germline, CDR1 DFQATT and CDR2 SNEGSKA (reference sequence). The CDR3 has 17 amino acids. This chain's CDR3 is CSALSRLGSVGNQPQHF. In nucleotides, the CDR3 is TGCAGTGCTCTCAGTAGGTTAGGGTCTGTGGGCAATCAGCCCCAGCATTTT.

At least ten counts were recorded for this clonotype. This sequence joins TRBV29-1 and TRBJ1-1; TRBD1 is a possible D gene (5 bases). CDR1 and CDR2 (germline): SQVTM, ANQGSEA. The CDR3 runs 15 residues. With 4 bases removed from V and 7 bases from J, the gap between germline ends came to 22 bases. The CDR3 bases are TGCAGCGTTGTTGAACAGGCAGGCATCTTTGGTGAAGCTTTCTTT. This codes for CSVVEQAGIFGEAFF.

The chain couples TRBV28 to TRBJ1-6, with TRBD1 matching 8 bases. The CDR3 contains 15 residues. CDR1 MDHEN and CDR2 SYDVKM come from the germline V gene. V shed 8 bases and J 6 bases; nucleotides not matched to a gene: 9. CDR3 region: CASSRPGQANSPLHF. CDR3 DNA: TGTGCCAGCTCCCGCCCGGGACAGGCTAATTCACCCCTCCACTTT. The full variable domain, in which reference TRBV28 and TRBJ1-6 provide the parts outside the CDR3, is DVKVTQSSRYLVKRTGEKVFLECVQDMDHENMFWYRQDPGLGLRLIYFSYDVKMKEKGDIPEGYSVSREKKERFSLILESASTNQTSMYLCASSRPGQANSPLHFGNGTRLTVT.

This clonotype was seen more than once but under ten times. Possible read error: a much larger clone is one base away. This chain connects TRBV29-1 to TRBJ1-1; D gene uncertain. Trimming left V 4 bases short and J 6 bases short, with 6 bases between. This CDR3 is 10 amino acids long. Germline values: CDR1 SQVTM, CDR2 ANQGSEA. CDR3 nucleotide sequence: TGCAGCGTTGCAGCCGCTGAAGCTTTCTTT. Its translation: CSVAAAEAFF.

This clonotype showed up many times. This chain connects TRBV29-1 to TRBJ2-3; 15 bases match TRBD2. The J segment lost 4 bases and the V segment lost 5 bases, leaving 4 bases of the junction unmatched. From germline, CDR1 is SQVTM and CDR2 ANQGSEA. CDR3 length: 15 residues. The CDR3 DNA sequence: TGCAGCGTTAGGACTAGCGGGGGGGCATCAGATACGCAGTATTTT. It codes for CSVRTSGGASDTQYF.

This clonotype has only a few counts. The chain has TRBV5-6 and TRBJ2-1, with unresolved D. Trimming removed 4 bases from V and 14 bases from J, with 19 bases in between. Per the germline V gene, CDR1 is SGHDT and CDR2 is YYEEEE. This CDR3 spans 13 amino acids. The CDR3 loop reads CASSTATGLVKFF. The CDR3 DNA reads TGTGCCAGCAGCACAGCAACGGGTCTGGTGAAGTTCTTC.

On this clonotype itself: A much larger clone differs by one base, so this may be a read error. The gene calls are TRBV6-5 and TRBJ2-4; maybe TRBD2 (6 bases). The CDR3 sequence is 15 residues long. Germline-derived CDR1 and CDR2 are MNHEY and SVGAGI. The CDR3 DNA follows: TGTGTCAGCAGTTACTGGACCGGGACTAAAAACATTCAGTACTTC. Amino acids: CVSSYWTGTKNIQYF.

This clonotype came up a few times. The gene calls are TRBV20-1 and TRBJ2-1, with TRBD2 matching over 14 bases. The V gene's germline CDR1 is DFQATT and CDR2 SNEGSKA (reference sequence). The V gene end was trimmed by 0 bases and the J gene end by 8 bases; junction bases not matched to a gene: 18. The CDR3 runs to 20 residues. The CDR3, as DNA: TGCAGTGCTAGAGAAATGGGGACTAGCGGGAGATCGCATTTTACTGATGAGCAGTTCTTC. Its translation: CSAREMGTSGRSHFTDEQFF.

This clonotype appeared many times. This chain joins TRBV5-1 and TRBJ2-2, with D perhaps TRBD1 (6 bases). The V end lost 3 bases, the J end lost 2 bases, and 8 bases lay between the germline ends. Germline CDR1 is SGHRS and CDR2 is YFSETQ. This CDR3 has 14 amino acids. CDR3: CASSSGQNTGELFF. For the CDR3, the DNA is TGCGCCAGCAGCTCGGGACAAAACACCGGGGAGCTGTTTTTT.

This clonotype was recorded a few times. The V gene is TRBV20-1, the J gene TRBJ2-1; D unclear. The V end lost 1 base, the J end lost 6 bases, and 19 bases lay between the germline ends. The CDR3 is 16 amino acids. The germline V gene has CDR1 DFQATT and CDR2 SNEGSKA (reference sequence). This chain's CDR3 is CSARGFLRTTSNEQFF. CDR3 DNA sequence: TGCAGTGCTAGAGGGTTCTTAAGGACGACCAGCAATGAGCAGTTCTTC.

This clonotype came up many times. V usage is TRBV27 and J usage is TRBJ1-1; D is ambiguous. The CDR3 is 14 amino acids. Germline-derived CDR1 and CDR2 are MNHEY and SMNVEV (reference sequence). Trimming took off 6 bases at V and 1 base at J, with 12 bases between the two ends. The CDR3 DNA reads TGTGCCAGCAGACTTGTTGGGAAGAACACTGAAGCTTTCTTT. Protein: CASRLVGKNTEAFF.

The gene calls are TRBV3-1 and TRBJ2-7, with D uncertain. CDR1 and CDR2 (germline): LGHDT, YNNKEL (reference sequence). The CDR3 loop spans 16 amino acids. The germline V and J ends were trimmed by 1 base and 0 bases, with 13 bases remaining between them. The CDR3 DNA follows: TGTGCCAGCAGCCAAGTCGATCCATCCACCTCCTACGAGCAGTACTTC. This gives the protein CASSQVDPSTSYEQYF.

The chain couples TRBV11-3 to TRBJ2-6; D gene ambiguous. The germline V gene has CDR1 SGHNT and CDR2 YENEEA. The CDR3 runs to 14 residues. V dropped 2 bases and J dropped 3 bases, with 5 bases sitting between them. In DNA, the CDR3 is TGTGCCAGCAGCTTAAGAGTTGGGGCCAACGTCCTGACTTTC. As protein: CASSLRVGANVLTF.